The T cell receptor beta chain under discussion was sequenced for a study of T cell changes during pregnancy in multiple sclerosis. CDR3 size: 13 residues. Trimming pared 8 bases from V and 1 base from J, leaving 9 bases between. Sequenced by immunoSEQ multiplex PCR; TCRdb stores in-frame clones only, minus some. This sample carries 40,000 to 50,000 clones, around 92% of them seen once, and the ten largest clones take roughly 0.55%. The receptor comes from a female donor with multiple sclerosis, enrolled in a pregnancy study. The specimen was CD4+ T cells from peripheral blood mononuclear cells, collected in the third trimester of pregnancy. The chain uses TRBV6-7 and TRBJ1-5, with TRBD1 as a possible D gene (6 bases). TRBV6-7 is placed among ORFs of uncertain function. The CDR3: CASGTTSNQPQHF. The CDR3 bases are TGTGCCAGCGGGACAACCAGCAATCAGCCCCAGCATTTT.